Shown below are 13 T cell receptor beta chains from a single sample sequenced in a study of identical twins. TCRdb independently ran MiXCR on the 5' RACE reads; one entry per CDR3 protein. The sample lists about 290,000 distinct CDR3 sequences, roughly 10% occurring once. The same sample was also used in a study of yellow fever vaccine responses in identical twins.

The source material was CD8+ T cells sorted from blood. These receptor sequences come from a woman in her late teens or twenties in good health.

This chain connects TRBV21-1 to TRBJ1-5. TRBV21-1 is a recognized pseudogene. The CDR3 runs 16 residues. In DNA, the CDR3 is TGTGCCAGCCTCAAAAGGAGAGAAACTAGCAATCAGCCCCAGCATTTT. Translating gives CASLKRRETSNQPQHF.

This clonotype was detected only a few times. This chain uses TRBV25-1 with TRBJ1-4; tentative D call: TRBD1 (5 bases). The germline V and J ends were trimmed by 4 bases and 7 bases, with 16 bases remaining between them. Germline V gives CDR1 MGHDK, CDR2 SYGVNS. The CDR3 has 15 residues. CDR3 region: CASSAKTVSGEKLFF. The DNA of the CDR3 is TGTGCCAGCAGTGCAAAGACAGTCTCGGGTGAAAAACTGTTTTTT.

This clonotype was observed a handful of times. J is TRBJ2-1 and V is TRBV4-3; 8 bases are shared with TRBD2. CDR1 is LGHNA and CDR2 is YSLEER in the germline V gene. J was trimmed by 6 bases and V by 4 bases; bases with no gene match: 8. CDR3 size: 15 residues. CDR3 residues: CASSPDPGLGNEQFF. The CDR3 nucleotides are TGCGCCAGCAGCCCGGACCCGGGACTAGGCAATGAGCAGTTCTTC.

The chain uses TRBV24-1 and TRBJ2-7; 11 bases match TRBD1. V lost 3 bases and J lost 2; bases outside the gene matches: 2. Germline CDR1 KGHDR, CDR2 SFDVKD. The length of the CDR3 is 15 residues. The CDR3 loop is CATSDPGQGAYEQYF. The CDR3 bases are TGTGCCACCAGTGATCCGGGACAGGGGGCCTACGAGCAGTACTTC.

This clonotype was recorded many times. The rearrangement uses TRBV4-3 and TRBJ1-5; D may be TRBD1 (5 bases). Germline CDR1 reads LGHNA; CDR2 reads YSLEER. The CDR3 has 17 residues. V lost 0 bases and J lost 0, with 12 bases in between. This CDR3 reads CASSQDVWGNSNQPQHF. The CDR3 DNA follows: TGCGCCAGCAGCCAAGATGTATGGGGGAATAGCAATCAGCCCCAGCATTTT.

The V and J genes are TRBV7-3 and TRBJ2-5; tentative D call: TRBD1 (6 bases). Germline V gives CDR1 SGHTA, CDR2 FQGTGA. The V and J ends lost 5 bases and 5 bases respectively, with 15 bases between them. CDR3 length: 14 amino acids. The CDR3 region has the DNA TGTGCCAGCAGCAGCAGGGGAAAAAGGGAGACCCAGTACTTC. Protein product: CASSSRGKRETQYF.

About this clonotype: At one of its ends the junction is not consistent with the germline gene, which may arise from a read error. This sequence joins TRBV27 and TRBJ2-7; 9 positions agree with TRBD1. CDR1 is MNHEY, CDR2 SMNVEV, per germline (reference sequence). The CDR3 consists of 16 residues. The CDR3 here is CVSSLFGDRATYEQYF. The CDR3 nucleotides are TGTGTCAGCAGTTTATTTGGGGACAGGGCGACCTACGAGCAGTACTTC.

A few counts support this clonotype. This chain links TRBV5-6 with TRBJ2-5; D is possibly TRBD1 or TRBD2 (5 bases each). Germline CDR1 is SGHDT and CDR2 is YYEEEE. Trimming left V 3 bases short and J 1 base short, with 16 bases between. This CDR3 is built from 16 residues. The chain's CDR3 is CASSSPSWGTQETQYF. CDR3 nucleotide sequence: TGTGCCAGCAGCTCCCCGAGTTGGGGGACCCAAGAGACCCAGTACTTC.

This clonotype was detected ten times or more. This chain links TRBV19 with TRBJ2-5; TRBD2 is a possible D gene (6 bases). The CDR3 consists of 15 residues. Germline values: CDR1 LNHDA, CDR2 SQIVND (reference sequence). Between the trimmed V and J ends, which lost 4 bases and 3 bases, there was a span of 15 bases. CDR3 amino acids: CASSKGLGRKETQYF. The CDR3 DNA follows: TGTGCCAGTAGTAAGGGACTCGGACGGAAAGAGACCCAGTACTTC.

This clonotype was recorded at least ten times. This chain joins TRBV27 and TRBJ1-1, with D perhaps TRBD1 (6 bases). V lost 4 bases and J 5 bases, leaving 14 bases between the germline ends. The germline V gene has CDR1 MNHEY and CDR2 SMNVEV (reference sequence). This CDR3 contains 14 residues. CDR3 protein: CASSSKRDITEAFF. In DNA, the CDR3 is TGTGCCAGCAGTTCGAAAAGGGACATAACTGAAGCTTTCTTT.

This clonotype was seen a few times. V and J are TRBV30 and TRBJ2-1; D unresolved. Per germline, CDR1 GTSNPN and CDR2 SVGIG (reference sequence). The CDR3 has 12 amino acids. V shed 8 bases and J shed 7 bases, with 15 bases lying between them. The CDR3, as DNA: TGTGCCCTGAGTAGGTTAGGGAATGAGCAGTTCTTC. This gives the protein CALSRLGNEQFF.

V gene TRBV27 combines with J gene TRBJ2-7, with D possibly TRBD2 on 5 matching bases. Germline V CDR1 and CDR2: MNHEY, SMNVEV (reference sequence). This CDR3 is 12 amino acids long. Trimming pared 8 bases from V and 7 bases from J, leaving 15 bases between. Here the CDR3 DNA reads TGTGCCAGCGGCCCCTCGGGGTTAGAGCAGTACTTC. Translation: CASGPSGLEQYF.

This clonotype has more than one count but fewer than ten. CDR3 nucleotide sequence: TGCGCCAGCAGCCAAGAGCCCCTATCTGGGGCCAACGTCCTGACTTTC. Encoded protein: CASSQEPLSGANVLTF. The V call is TRBV4-3, the J call TRBJ2-6; D unresolved. The V gene lost 0 bases and the J gene lost 1 base, with 7 bases spanning the gap. CDR3 length: 16 residues. CDR1 is LGHNA and CDR2 is YSLEER in the germline V gene.